The 3 T cell receptor beta chains reported below all come from one sample, sequenced in a study of human T cells and chemical hapten exposure. Each CDR3 protein gets one entry after TCRdb re-called the RACE reads with MiXCR. The sample yields about 340,000 distinct CDR3 sequences, under 9% seen once. Time point noted: patch test 1, 2 weeks after DPC sensitization. Treatment described: therapeutic diphenylcyclopropenone sensitization with weekly scalp DPC. Specimen: whole blood, collected in connection with sensitization to the hapten diphenylcyclopropenone (DPC). The source of these receptors is a woman aged 18-29 years with alopecia areata. Some clones in this sample may be carry-over from other donors' samples.

This clonotype has ten or more counts. The V gene is TRBV4-3, the J gene TRBJ2-5, with TRBD1 as a possible D gene (5 bases). Germline values: CDR1 LGHNA, CDR2 YSLEER. The CDR3 has 15 amino acids. Trimming took 0 bases from V and 4 from J, leaving 12 bases between them. CDR3 protein: CASSQDWGSRETQYF. The CDR3 region has the DNA TGCGCCAGCAGCCAAGATTGGGGCAGCCGAGAGACCCAGTACTTC.

This clonotype was detected ten times or more. The J gene is TRBJ2-1, the V gene TRBV5-6, with 8 bases aligning to TRBD1. The V gene end was trimmed by 6 bases and the J gene end by 1 base; junction bases not matched to a gene: 6. CDR1 and CDR2 (germline): SGHDT, YYEEEE. CDR3 length: 15 residues. Here the CDR3 DNA reads TGTGCCAGCACCCCGAGACAGGGGTCCTACAATGAGCAGTTCTTC. Translated: CASTPRQGSYNEQFF.

Concerning this clonotype: This probably arose from a read error, given a far larger clone one base away. The chain employs TRBV28 and TRBJ2-1; D ambiguous. This CDR3 has 11 residues. Germline-derived CDR1 and CDR2 are MDHEN and SYDVKM. Between the trimmed V and J ends, which lost 10 bases and 3 bases, there was a span of 7 bases. CDR3 coding DNA: TGTGCCAACAGCTTCTACAATGAGCAGTTCTTC. Translation: CANSFYNEQFF. Looking up the rest from reference TRBV28 and TRBJ2-1 gives the full variable domain: DVKVTQSSRYLVKRTGEKVFLECVQDMDHENMFWYRQDPGLGLRLIYFSYDVKMKEKGDIPEGYSVSREKKERFSLILESASTNQTSMYLCANSFYNEQFFGPGTRLTVL.